This T cell receptor (beta chain) was identified in a study of cytomegalovirus exposure and HLA in healthy donors. Study conclusions and caveats: TCR beta chains numbering more than 150 were designated cytomegalovirus-associated.

Clones were read by immunoSEQ multiplex PCR, and TCRdb kept only the in-frame ones, dropping some. The sample holds 200,000 to 250,000 clones; 87% are singletons and the top ten take more than 10%. A remark on this clone: Its antigen is not known. The DNA is left out, because the CDR3 cannot be placed on it with certainty; the CDR3 is given as TCRdb lists it.

CDR1 and CDR2 (germline): MNHEY, SMNVEV (reference sequence). The CDR3 contains 13 residues when both ends are counted. This receptor was taken from a man between 18 and 35 years old in good health and CMV-seropositive. The sequenced material came from PBMCs. The V and J genes are TRBV27 and TRBJ2-2; no DNA check was done on the table's D call, TRBD2. CDR3 amino acids: CASSPLRAGELFF.